The clone carrying this T cell receptor beta chain was recorded a few times. Its antigen is not known. Repertoires were generated with immunoSEQ multiplex PCR, while TCRdb's copy carries only in-frame clones and drops some. The sample consists of around 29,000 clones, about 82% of them appearing once. The data were obtained in a study of monozygotic twins with cystic fibrosis. Regarding the study as a whole: Median Simpson clonality of approximately 0.0088 suggested naive T cells predominated. Monozygotic CF twin pairs shared significantly more nucleotide-identical clonotypes than unrelated CF individuals did. In 13 of 16 pairs, V gene usage was closest to the co-twin's.

The clonotype originates from a girl aged 2 to 9 with cystic fibrosis. The sequencing sample was made of blood.

The chain's CDR3 is CASSELSSYNSPLHF. The CDR3 DNA reads as TGTGCCAGCAGTGAACTGAGCTCCTATAATTCACCCCTCCACTTT. The chain carries TRBV6-1 and TRBJ1-6, with D unclear. This CDR3 has 15 residues. The germline V gene has CDR1 MNHNS and CDR2 SASEGT. The V and J ends lost 2 bases and 0 bases respectively, with 5 bases between them.